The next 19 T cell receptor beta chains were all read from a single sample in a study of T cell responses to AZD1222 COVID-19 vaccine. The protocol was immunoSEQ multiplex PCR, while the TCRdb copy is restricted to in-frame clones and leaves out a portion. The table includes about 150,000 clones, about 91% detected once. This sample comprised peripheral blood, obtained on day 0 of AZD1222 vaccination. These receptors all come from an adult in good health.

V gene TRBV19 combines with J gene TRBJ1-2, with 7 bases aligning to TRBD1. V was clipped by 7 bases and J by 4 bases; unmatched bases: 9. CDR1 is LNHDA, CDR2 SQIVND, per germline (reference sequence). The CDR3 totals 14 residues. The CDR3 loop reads CASIGGGQFYGYTF. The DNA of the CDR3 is TGTGCCAGTATCGGCGGGGGACAGTTCTATGGCTACACCTTC.

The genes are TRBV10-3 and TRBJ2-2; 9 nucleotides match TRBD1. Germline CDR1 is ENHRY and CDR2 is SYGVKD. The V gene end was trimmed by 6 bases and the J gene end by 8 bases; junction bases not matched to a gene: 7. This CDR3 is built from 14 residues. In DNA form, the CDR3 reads TGTGCCATCAGCCCACAGGGGGCGCAAGGGGAGCTGTTTTTT. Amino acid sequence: CAISPQGAQGELFF.

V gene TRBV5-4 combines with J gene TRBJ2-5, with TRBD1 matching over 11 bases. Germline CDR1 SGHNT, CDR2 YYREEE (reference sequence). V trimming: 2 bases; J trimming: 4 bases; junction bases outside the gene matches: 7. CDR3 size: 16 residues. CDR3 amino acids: CASSFGSGTGGETQYF. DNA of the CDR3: TGTGCCAGCAGCTTTGGTTCCGGGACAGGGGGAGAGACCCAGTACTTC.

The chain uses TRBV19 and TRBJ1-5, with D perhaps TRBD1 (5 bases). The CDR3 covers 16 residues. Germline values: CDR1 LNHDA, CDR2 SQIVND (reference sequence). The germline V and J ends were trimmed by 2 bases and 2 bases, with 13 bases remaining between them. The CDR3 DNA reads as TGTGCCAGTAGTATATACGGGGCCCTGGGCAATCAGCCCCAGCATTTT. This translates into CASSIYGALGNQPQHF.

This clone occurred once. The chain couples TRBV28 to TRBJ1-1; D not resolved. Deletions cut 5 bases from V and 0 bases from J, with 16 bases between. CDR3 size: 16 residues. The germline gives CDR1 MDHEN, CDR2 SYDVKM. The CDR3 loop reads CASSAPSLSVNTEAFF. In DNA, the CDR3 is TGTGCCAGCAGTGCGCCCAGCCTCAGTGTGAACACTGAAGCTTTCTTT.

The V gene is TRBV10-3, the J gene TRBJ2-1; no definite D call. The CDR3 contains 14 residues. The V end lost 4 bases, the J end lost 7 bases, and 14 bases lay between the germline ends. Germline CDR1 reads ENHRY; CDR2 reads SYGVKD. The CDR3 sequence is CAISGQDIGNEQFF. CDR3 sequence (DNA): TGTGCCATCAGTGGTCAGGATATTGGAAATGAGCAGTTCTTC.

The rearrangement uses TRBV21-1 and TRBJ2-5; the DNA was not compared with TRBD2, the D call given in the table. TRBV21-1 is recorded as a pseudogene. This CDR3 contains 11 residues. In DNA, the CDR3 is TGTGCCCTAGGGGGGGCGGAGACCCAGTACTTC. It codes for CALGGAETQYF.

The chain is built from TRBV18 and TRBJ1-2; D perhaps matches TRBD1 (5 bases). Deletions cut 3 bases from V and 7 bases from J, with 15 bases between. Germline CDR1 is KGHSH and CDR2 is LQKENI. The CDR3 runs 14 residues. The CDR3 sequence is CASSPEQGGSGYTF. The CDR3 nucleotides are TGTGCCAGCTCACCCGAGCAGGGTGGAAGTGGCTACACCTTC.

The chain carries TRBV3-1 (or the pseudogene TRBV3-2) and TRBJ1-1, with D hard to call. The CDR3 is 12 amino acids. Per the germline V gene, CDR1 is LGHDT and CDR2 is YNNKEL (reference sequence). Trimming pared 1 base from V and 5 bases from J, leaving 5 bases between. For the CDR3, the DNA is TGTGCCAGCAGCCAAGGGTGGACTGAAGCTTTCTTT. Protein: CASSQGWTEAFF.

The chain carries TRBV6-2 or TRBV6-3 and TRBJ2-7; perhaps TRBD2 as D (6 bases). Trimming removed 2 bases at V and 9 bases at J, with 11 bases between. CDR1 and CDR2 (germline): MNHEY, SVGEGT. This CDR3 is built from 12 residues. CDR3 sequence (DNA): TGTGCCAGCAGTTACGGCTGGGAGGTGCAGTACTTC. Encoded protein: CASSYGWEVQYF.

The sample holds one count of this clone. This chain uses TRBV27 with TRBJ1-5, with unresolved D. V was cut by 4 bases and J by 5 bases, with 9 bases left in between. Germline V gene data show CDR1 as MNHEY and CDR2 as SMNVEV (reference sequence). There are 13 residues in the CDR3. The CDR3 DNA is TGTGCCAGCAGTTGGCAGTTAGATCAGCCCCAGCATTTT. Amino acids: CASSWQLDQPQHF.

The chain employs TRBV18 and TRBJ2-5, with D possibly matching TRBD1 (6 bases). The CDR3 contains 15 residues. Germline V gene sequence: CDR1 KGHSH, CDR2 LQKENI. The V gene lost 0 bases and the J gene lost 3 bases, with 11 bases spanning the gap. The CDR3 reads CASSPPLYREETQYF. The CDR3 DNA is TGTGCCAGCTCACCACCTCTTTACAGGGAAGAGACCCAGTACTTC.

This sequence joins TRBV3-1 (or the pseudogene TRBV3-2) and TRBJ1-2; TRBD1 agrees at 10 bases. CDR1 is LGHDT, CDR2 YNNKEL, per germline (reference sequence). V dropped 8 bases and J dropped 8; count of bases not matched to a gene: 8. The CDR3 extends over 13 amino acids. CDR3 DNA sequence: TGTGCCAGCGGGACAGGGGAGGTTGGCGGCTACACCTTC. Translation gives CASGTGEVGGYTF.

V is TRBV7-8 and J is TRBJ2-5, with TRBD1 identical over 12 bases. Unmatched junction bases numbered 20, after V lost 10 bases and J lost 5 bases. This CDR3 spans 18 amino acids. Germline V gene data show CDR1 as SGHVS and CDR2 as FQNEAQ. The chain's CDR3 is CAIAHPGDRGPPWETQYF. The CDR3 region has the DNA TGTGCCATCGCGCACCCGGGGGACAGGGGGCCCCCTTGGGAGACCCAGTACTTC.

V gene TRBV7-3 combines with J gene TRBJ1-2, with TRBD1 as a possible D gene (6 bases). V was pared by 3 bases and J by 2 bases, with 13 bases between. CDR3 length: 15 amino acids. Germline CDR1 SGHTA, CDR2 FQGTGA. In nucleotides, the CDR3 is TGTGCCAGCAGCTTGGGGGCGGGCGACAACTATGGCTACACCTTC. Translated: CASSLGAGDNYGYTF.

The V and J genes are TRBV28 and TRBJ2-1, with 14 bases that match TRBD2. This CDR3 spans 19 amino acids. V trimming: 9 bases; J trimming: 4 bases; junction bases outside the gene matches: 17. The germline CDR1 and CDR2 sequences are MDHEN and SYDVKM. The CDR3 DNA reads TGTGCCAGTAAAAGTTTGAGACTAGCGGGAGGGAGGGGATACAATGAGCAGTTCTTC. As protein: CASKSLRLAGGRGYNEQFF.

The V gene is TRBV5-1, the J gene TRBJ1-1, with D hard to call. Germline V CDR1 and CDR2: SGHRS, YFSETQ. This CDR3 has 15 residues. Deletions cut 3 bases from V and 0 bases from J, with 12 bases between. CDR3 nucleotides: TGCGCCAGCAGCTGGACGGACGGGATGAACACTGAAGCTTTCTTT. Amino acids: CASSWTDGMNTEAFF.

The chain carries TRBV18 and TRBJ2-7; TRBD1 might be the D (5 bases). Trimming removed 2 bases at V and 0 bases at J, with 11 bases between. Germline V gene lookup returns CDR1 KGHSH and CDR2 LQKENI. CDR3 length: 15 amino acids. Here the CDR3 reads CASSPMDTTSYEQYF. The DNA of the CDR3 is TGTGCCAGCTCACCAATGGACACTACCTCCTACGAGCAGTACTTC.

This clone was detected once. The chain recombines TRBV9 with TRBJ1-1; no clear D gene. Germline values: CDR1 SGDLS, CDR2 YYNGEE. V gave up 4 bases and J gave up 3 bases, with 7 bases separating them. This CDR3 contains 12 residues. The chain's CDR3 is CASSPRDTEAFF. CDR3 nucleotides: TGTGCCAGCAGCCCAAGGGACACTGAAGCTTTCTTT.